This is a list of T cell receptor beta chains from one sample in a study of blood T cell repertoires in COVID-19. The protocol was immunoSEQ multiplex PCR, while the TCRdb copy is restricted to in-frame clones and leaves out a portion. The table records under 300,000 clones, approximately 84% of them present only once. Input material: peripheral blood. These receptors were taken from a man aged 50-60 years with acute or convalescent COVID-19. CDR3s include the opening cysteine and the closing phenylalanine or tryptophan. The D gene is left open where the match is weak. Size values are once, few and many counts, or a class for expanded clones, and some rows have none.

clone size,D gene,J gene,V gene,CDR3 protein,CDR3 DNA
NA,NA,TRBJ1-2,TRBV29-1,CSVPRGGWSGYTF,TGCAGCGTGCCTAGGGGGGGCTGGAGCGGCTACACCTTC
NA,TRBD2,TRBJ2-2,TRBV4-1,CASSQGKGLAGLGGELFF,TGCGCCAGCAGCCAAGGGAAGGGACTAGCGGGACTTGGCGGGGAGCTGTTTTTT
once,TRBD1,TRBJ1-2,TRBV6-5,CASSYAAGGGYGYTF,TGTGCCAGCAGTTACGCCGCAGGGGGCGGCTATGGCTACACCTTC
NA,TRBD2,TRBJ2-1,TRBV5-4,CASRPGGTYNEQFF,TGTGCCAGCAGACCCGGGGGGACCTACAATGAGCAGTTCTTC
NA,TRBD2,TRBJ2-5,TRBV7-2,CASSRTSGRETQYF,TGTGCCAGCAGCCGGACTAGCGGGCGGGAGACCCAGTACTTC
once,TRBD1,TRBJ2-1,TRBV11-3,CASSNQGAGRNEQFF,TGTGCCAGCAGCAACCAGGGGGCTGGGAGGAATGAGCAGTTCTTC
NA,NA,TRBJ2-2,TRBV6-5,CASRQSQGATGELFF,TGTGCCAGCAGACAATCCCAGGGTGCCACCGGGGAGCTGTTTTTT
NA,TRBD1,TRBJ2-5,TRBV29-1,CSVAGGFQETQYF,TGCAGCGTGGCAGGGGGTTTTCAAGAGACCCAGTACTTC
NA,TRBD1,TRBJ2-6,TRBV19,CASSRDRSSGANVLTF,TGTGCCAGTAGTAGGGACAGGAGCTCTGGGGCCAACGTCCTGACTTTC
NA,TRBD1,TRBJ2-7,TRBV2,CASREQGDTSYEQYF,TGTGCCAGCAGGGAACAGGGGGACACCTCCTACGAGCAGTACTTC
NA,TRBD2,TRBJ2-4,TRBV7-9,CASSFSGGERDIQYF,TGTGCCAGCAGCTTTAGCGGGGGGGAGAGAGACATTCAGTACTTC
NA,NA,TRBJ1-1,TRBV7-3,CASSPGANTEAFF,TGTGCCAGCAGCCCGGGAGCGAACACTGAAGCTTTCTTT
NA,NA,TRBJ2-7,TRBV7-8,CASSRDSFGEQYF,TGTGCCAGCAGCCGGGACTCCTTCGGGGAGCAGTACTTC
NA,NA,TRBJ1-2,TRBV6-6,CASRGTGTLYGYTF,TGTGCCAGCAGGGGCACCGGGACTCTCTATGGCTACACCTTC
NA,NA,TRBJ2-3,TRBV6-5,CASMGQGPTDTQYF,TGTGCCAGCATGGGTCAGGGGCCCACAGATACGCAGTATTTT
NA,NA,TRBJ2-7,TRBV24-1,CATSPGTYEQYF,TGTGCCACCAGTCCAGGGACCTACGAGCAGTACTTC
NA,NA,TRBJ1-1,TRBV11-2,CASNGGNTEAFF,TGTGCCAGCAATGGAGGGAACACTGAAGCTTTCTTT
NA,NA,TRBJ1-6,TRBV11-2,CASSLDRGLYSPLHF,TGTGCCAGCAGCTTAGATCGGGGTTTGTATTCACCCCTCCACTTT
NA,NA,TRBJ1-6,TRBV2,CASSQDSSYNSPLHF,TGTGCCAGCAGTCAGGACAGCTCCTATAATTCACCCCTCCACTTT
NA,NA,TRBJ1-6,TRBV20-1,CSASPRRGDNSPLHF,TGCAGTGCTAGTCCCCGGCGGGGAGATAATTCACCCCTCCACTTT
NA,TRBD2,TRBJ2-5,TRBV11-3,CASSSIGGLAGVGETQYF,TGTGCCAGCAGCTCCATTGGGGGACTAGCGGGAGTAGGAGAGACCCAGTACTTC
NA,NA,TRBJ2-1,TRBV12-3/TRBV12-4,CASSPPSRNEQFF,TGTGCCAGCAGTCCACCTAGCAGGAATGAGCAGTTCTTC
NA,TRBD2,TRBJ2-7,TRBV3-1/TRBV3-2,CASSQELAGVYEQYF,TGTGCCAGCAGCCAAGAGTTGGCGGGGGTCTACGAGCAGTACTTC
once,NA,TRBJ2-6,TRBV11-1,CASSLGWRSGANVLTF,TGTGCCAGCAGCTTAGGATGGAGGTCTGGGGCCAACGTCCTGACTTTC
NA,TRBD1,TRBJ1-2,TRBV5-4,CASSTGTGADGYTF,TGTGCCAGCAGTACCGGGACAGGGGCGGATGGCTACACCTTC
NA,TRBD1,TRBJ1-5,TRBV10-3,CAISFSDRGGPPQHF,TGTGCCATCAGTTTTTCCGACAGGGGAGGTCCGCCCCAGCATTTT
once,NA,TRBJ2-3,TRBV25-1,CASRPGGSTDTQYF,TGTGCCAGCAGACCCGGGGGAAGCACAGATACGCAGTATTTT
NA,NA,TRBJ2-2,TRBV7-9,CASSSAGGELFF,TGTGCCAGCAGCTCCGCGGGCGGGGAGCTGTTTTTT
few,TRBD1,TRBJ2-5,TRBV7-8,CASSLARRTGVYQETQYF,TGTGCCAGCAGCTTAGCGCGGCGGACAGGGGTTTACCAAGAGACCCAGTACTTC